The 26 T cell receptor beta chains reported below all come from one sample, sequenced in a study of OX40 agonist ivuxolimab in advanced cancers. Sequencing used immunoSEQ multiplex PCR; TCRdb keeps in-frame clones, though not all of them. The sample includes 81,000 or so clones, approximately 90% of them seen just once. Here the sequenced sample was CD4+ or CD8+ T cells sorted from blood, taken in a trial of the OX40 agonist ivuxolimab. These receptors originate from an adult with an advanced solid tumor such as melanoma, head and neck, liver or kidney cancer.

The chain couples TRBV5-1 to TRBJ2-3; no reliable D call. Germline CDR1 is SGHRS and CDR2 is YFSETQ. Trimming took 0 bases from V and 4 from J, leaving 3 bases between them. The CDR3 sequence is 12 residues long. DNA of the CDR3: TGCGCCAGCAGCTTGGCGGCAGATACGCAGTATTTT. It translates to CASSLAADTQYF.

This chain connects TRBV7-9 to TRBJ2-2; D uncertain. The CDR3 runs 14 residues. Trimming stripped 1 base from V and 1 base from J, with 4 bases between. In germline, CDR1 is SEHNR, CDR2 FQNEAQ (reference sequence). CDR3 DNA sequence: TGTGCCAGCAGCTTAGGAGGGAACACCGGGGAGCTGTTTTTT. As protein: CASSLGGNTGELFF.

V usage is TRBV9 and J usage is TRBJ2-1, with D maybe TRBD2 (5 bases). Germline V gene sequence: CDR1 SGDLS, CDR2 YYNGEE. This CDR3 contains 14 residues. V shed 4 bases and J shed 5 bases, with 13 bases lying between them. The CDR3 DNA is TGTGCCAGCAGCCCCCAGCGACTAAACAATGAGCAGTTCTTC. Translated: CASSPQRLNNEQFF. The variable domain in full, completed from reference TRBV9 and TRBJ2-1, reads DSGVTQTPKHLITATGQRVTLRCSPRSGDLSVYWYQQSLDQGLQFLIQYYNGEERAKGNILERFSAQQFPDLHSELNLSSLELGDSALYFCASSPQRLNNEQFFGPGTRLTVL.

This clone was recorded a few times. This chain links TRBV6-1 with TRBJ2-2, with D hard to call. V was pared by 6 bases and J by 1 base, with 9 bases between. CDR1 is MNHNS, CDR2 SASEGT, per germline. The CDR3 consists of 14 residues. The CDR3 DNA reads TGTGCCAGCAGCTTACAGCTGAACACCGGGGAGCTGTTTTTT. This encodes CASSLQLNTGELFF.

CDR3 DNA: TGCGCCAGCAGCCAAAGGGCGGGATACGAGCAGTACTTC. Amino acids: CASSQRAGYEQYF. This chain connects TRBV4-3 to TRBJ2-7; maybe TRBD2 (6 bases). From germline, CDR1 is LGHNA and CDR2 YSLEER. V lost 2 bases and J 4 bases, leaving 9 bases between the germline ends. CDR3 size: 13 residues.

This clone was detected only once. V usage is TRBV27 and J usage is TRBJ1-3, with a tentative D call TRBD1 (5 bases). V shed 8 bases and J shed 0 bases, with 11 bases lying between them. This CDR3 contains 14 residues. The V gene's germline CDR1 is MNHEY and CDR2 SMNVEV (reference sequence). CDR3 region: CASGIGGSGNTIYF. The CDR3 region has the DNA TGTGCCAGCGGAATCGGGGGCTCTGGAAACACCATATATTTT.

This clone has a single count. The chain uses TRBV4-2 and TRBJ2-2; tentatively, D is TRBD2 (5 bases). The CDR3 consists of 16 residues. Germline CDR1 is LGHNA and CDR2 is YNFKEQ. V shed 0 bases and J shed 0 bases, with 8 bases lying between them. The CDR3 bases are TGTGCCAGCAGCCAAGACACAGCGGCGAACACCGGGGAGCTGTTTTTT. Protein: CASSQDTAANTGELFF.

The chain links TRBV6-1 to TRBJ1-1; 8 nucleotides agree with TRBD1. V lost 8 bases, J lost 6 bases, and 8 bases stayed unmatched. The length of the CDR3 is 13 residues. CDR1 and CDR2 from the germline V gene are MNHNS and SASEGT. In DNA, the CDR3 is TGTGCCAGCCGGAAATCGACAGGGGCTGAAGCTTTCTTT. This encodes CASRKSTGAEAFF.

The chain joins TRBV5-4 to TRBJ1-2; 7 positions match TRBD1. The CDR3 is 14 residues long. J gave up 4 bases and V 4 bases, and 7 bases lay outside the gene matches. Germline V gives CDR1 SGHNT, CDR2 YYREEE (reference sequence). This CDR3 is CASSPGTEIYGYTF. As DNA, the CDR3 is TGTGCCAGCAGCCCCGGGACAGAGATCTATGGCTACACCTTC.

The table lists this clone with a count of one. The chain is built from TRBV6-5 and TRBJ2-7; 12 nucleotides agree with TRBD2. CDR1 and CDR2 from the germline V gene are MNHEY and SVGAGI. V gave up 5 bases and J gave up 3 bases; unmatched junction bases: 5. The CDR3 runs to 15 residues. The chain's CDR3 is CASSASTSGGYEQYF. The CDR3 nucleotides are TGTGCCAGCAGTGCCTCGACTAGCGGGGGCTACGAGCAGTACTTC.

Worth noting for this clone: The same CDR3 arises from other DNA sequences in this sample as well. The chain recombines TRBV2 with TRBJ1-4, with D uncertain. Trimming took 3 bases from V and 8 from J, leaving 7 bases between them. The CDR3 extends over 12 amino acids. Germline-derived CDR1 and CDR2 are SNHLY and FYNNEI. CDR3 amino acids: CASSDRVEKLFF. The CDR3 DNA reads TGTGCCAGCAGTGATCGGGTGGAAAAACTGTTTTTT. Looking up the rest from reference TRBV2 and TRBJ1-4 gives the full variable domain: EPEVTQTPSHQVTQMGQEVILRCVPISNHLYFYWYRQILGQKVEFLVSFYNNEISEKSEIFDDQFSVERPDGSNFTLKIRSTKLEDSAMYFCASSDRVEKLFFGSGTQLSVL.

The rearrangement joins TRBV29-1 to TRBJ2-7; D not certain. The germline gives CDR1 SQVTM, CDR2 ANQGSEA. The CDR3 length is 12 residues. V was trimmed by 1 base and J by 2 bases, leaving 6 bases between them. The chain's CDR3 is CSVEGATYEQYF. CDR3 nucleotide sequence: TGCAGCGTTGAAGGGGCAACCTACGAGCAGTACTTC.

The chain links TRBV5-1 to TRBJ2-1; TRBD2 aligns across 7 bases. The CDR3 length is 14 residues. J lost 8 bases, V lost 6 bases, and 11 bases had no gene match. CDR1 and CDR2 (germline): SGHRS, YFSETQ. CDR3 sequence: CASTGTIPGDEQFF. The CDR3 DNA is TGCGCCAGCACCGGGACTATCCCTGGGGATGAGCAGTTCTTC.

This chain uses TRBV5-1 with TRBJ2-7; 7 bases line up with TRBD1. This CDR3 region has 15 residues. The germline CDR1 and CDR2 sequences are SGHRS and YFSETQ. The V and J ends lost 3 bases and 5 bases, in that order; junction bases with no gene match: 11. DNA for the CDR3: TGCGCCAGCAGCTCACCGACAGGGTCGAGGAACGAGCAGTACTTC. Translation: CASSSPTGSRNEQYF.

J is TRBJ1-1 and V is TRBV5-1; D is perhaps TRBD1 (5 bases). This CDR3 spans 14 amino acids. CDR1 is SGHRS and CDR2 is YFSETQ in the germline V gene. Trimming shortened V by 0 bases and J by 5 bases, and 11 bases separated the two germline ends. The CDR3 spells CASSLGAGRTEAFF. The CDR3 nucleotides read TGCGCCAGCAGCTTGGGGGCAGGGAGGACTGAAGCTTTCTTT.

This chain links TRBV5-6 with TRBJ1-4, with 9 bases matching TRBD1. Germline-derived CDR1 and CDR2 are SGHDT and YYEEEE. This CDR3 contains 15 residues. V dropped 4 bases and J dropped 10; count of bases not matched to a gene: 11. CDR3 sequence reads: CASSPAVPGQGKLFF. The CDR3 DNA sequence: TGTGCCAGCAGCCCTGCCGTCCCGGGACAGGGAAAACTGTTTTTT. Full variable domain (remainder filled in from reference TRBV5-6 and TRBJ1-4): DAGVTQSPTHLIKTRGQQVTLRCSPKSGHDTVSWYQQALGQGPQFIFQYYEEEERQRGNFPDRFSGHQFPNYSSELNVNALLLGDSALYLCASSPAVPGQGKLFFGSGTQLSVL.

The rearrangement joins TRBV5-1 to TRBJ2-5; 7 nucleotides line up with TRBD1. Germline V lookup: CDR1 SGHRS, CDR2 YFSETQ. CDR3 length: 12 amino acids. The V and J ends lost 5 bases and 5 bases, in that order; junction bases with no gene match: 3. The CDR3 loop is CASRTGRETQYF. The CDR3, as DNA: TGCGCCAGCAGGACAGGGCGGGAGACCCAGTACTTC.

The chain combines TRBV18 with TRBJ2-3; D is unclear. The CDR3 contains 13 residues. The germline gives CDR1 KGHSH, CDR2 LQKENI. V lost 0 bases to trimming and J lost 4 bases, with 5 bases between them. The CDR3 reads CASSPPGADTQYF. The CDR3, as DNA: TGTGCCAGCTCACCACCGGGCGCAGATACGCAGTATTTT. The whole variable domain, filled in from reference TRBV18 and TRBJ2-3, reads NAGVMQNPRHLVRRRGQEARLRCSPMKGHSHVYWYRQLPEEGLKFMVYLQKENIIDESGMPKERFSAEFPKEGPSILRIQQVVRGDSAAYFCASSPPGADTQYFGPGTRLTVL.

CDR3 bases: TGTGCCAGCAGCCCCGACAGAAACACCGGGGAGCTGTTTTTT. Encoded protein: CASSPDRNTGELFF. The chain joins TRBV7-3 to TRBJ2-2; D perhaps matches TRBD1 (5 bases). The CDR3 is 14 residues long. V was cut by 5 bases and J by 2 bases, with 9 bases left in between. Germline V gene sequence: CDR1 SGHTA, CDR2 FQGTGA.

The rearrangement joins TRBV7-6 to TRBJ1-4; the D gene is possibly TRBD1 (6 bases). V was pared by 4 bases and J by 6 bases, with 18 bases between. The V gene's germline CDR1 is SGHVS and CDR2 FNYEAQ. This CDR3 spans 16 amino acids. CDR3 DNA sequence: TGTGCCAGCAGCTCTCGTTTCGTGGACAGCGATGAAAAACTGTTTTTT. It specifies CASSSRFVDSDEKLFF.

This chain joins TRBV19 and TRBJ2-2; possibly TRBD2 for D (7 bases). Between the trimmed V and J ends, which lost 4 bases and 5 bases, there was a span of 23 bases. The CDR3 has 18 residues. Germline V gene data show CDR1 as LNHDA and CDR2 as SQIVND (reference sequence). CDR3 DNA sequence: TGTGCCAGTAGTACACCCTTAGTGGGGGGGCAATGGACCGGGGAGCTGTTTTTT. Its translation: CASSTPLVGGQWTGELFF.

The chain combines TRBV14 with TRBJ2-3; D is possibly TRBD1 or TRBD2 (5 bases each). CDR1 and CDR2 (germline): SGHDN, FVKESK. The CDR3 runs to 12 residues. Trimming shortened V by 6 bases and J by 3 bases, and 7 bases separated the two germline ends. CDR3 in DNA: TGTGCCAGCAGTGAGGGGACAGATACGCAGTATTTT. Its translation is CASSEGTDTQYF.

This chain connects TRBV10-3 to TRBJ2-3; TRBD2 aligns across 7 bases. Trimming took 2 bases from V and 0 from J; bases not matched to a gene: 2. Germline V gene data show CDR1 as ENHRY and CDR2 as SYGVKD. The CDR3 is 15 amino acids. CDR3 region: CAISEAGESTDTQYF. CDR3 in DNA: TGTGCCATCAGTGAGGCGGGGGAAAGCACAGATACGCAGTATTTT.

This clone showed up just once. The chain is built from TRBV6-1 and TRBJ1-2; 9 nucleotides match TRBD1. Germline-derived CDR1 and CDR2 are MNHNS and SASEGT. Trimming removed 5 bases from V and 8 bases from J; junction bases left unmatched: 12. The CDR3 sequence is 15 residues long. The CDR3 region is CASSSKAQGAGGYTF. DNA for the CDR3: TGTGCCAGCAGTTCCAAAGCACAGGGGGCGGGCGGCTACACCTTC.

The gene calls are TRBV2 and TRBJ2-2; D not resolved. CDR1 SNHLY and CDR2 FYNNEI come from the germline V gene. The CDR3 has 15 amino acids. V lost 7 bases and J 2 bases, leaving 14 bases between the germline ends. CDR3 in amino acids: CASILGSRNTGELFF. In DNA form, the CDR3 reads TGTGCCAGCATCCTGGGCAGCCGAAACACCGGGGAGCTGTTTTTT.

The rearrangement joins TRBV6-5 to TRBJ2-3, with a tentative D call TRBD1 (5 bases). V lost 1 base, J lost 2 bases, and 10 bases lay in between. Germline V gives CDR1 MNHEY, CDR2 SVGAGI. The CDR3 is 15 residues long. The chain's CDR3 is CASSYYRQNTDTQYF. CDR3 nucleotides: TGTGCCAGCAGTTACTACCGACAGAACACAGATACGCAGTATTTT.